These T cell receptor beta chains were read from a single sample in a study of shared clonotypes between healthy human individuals. The repertoire was sequenced with immunoSEQ multiplex PCR; TCRdb's copy has only in-frame clones and lacks some. Seen here are approximately 100,000 clones, roughly 69% observed once, and the top ten hold 45%. Sequenced: memory CD8+ T cells sorted from blood. The receptor set was obtained from a man aged 30 to 39 in good health. Both conserved end residues are part of each CDR3. The D gene is left open where the match is weak. For some rows the clone size is stated as once, few or many, or as a class when expanded; others skip it.

d_gene	v_gene	abundance	j_gene	CDR3nt	CDR3aa
TRBD2	TRBV27	NA	TRBJ2-1	TGTGCCAGCAGCCACCGACTAGCGGGACTTGAGCAGTTCTTC	CASSHRLAGLEQFF
NA	TRBV4-3	many	TRBJ1-1	TGCGCCAGCAGCCAAGCCGACGGGAGGGCTGAAGCTTTCTTT	CASSQADGRAEAFF
TRBD1	TRBV11-2	NA	TRBJ1-5	TGTGCCAGCAGTTCCACAGGGGGCGGTCAGCCCCAGCATTTT	CASSSTGGGQPQHF
NA	TRBV11-2	NA	TRBJ2-7	TGTGCCAGCAGCTTAGGGAAGGGCCGGACCCTTTCCTACGAGCAGTACTTC	CASSLGKGRTLSYEQYF
TRBD2	TRBV16	NA	TRBJ2-1	TGTGCCAGCAGCCAATTAGGTGGACTAGCGGGACGTGAGCAGTTCTTC	CASSQLGGLAGREQFF
NA	TRBV7-9	NA	TRBJ1-3	TGTGCCAGCCTCGGGGCAGGTTATGGAAACACCATATATTTT	CASLGAGYGNTIYF
NA	TRBV28	NA	TRBJ2-2	TGTGCCAGCGGTTTTGGGCCGAACACCGGGGAGCTGTTTTTT	CASGFGPNTGELFF
TRBD2	TRBV7-2	NA	TRBJ2-1	TGTGCCAGCAGCTTAACCGCTCTAGCGGGAGCACGAGGAGATGAGCAGTTCTTC	CASSLTALAGARGDEQFF
NA	TRBV19	many	TRBJ1-1	TGTGCCAGTAACGAACTAACAGGGTACACTGAAGCTTTCTTT	CASNELTGYTEAFF
TRBD1	TRBV6-1	NA	TRBJ2-7	TGTGCCAGCAGATCGGGACAGACGATCTACGAGCAGTACTTC	CASRSGQTIYEQYF
TRBD2	TRBV7-9	NA	TRBJ2-3	TGTGCCAGCGGCCCCCTAGCGGGGGTGTACACAGATACGCAGTATTTT	CASGPLAGVYTDTQYF
NA	TRBV28	NA	TRBJ2-3	TGTGCCAGCAGTTTGTTGTCAGGGAACCCAGATACGCAGTATTTT	CASSLLSGNPDTQYF
NA	TRBV5-1	NA	TRBJ2-5	TGCGCCAGCAGTTTAACAGGACCCCAAGAGACCCAGTACTTC	CASSLTGPQETQYF
NA	TRBV5-6	NA	TRBJ1-3	TGTGCCAGCAGCCTGGTTGGAGGAAACACCATATATTTT	CASSLVGGNTIYF
TRBD1	TRBV10-3	many	TRBJ2-2	TGTGCCATCAGTGAGGACAGGGCCGGGGAGCTGTTTTTT	CAISEDRAGELFF
NA	TRBV27	NA	TRBJ2-5	TGTGCCAGCAGTTTAGGGTACGAAGAGACCCAGTACTTC	CASSLGYEETQYF
NA	TRBV9	NA	TRBJ2-2	TGTGCCAGCAGCGTAGGGAGTATCGGGGAGCTGTTTTTT	CASSVGSIGELFF
TRBD2	TRBV28	NA	TRBJ2-1	TGTGCCAGCAGTTTATCCCTGGCTAGCGGCACCTACAATGAGCAGTTCTTC	CASSLSLASGTYNEQFF
NA	TRBV5-1	NA	TRBJ1-2	TGCGCCAGCAGCCCGGACGTCGGCTTTTATGGCTACACCTTC	CASSPDVGFYGYTF
NA	TRBV7-9	NA	TRBJ2-3	TGTGCCAGCAGTTATAGGGAGACAGATACGCAGTATTTT	CASSYRETDTQYF
NA	TRBV28	NA	TRBJ2-1	TGTGCCAGCACGGTGAGTGGGTACAATGAGCAGTTCTTC	CASTVSGYNEQFF
TRBD1	TRBV19	NA	TRBJ2-7	TGTGCCAGTAGCACCCTCCTCCCGGACAGGGGGCGAGACGAGCAGTACTTC	CASSTLLPDRGRDEQYF
TRBD2	TRBV7-9	few	TRBJ2-1	TGTGCCAGCAGTCGACCCGGGACTAGCGGGAACTACAATGAGCAGTTCTTC	CASSRPGTSGNYNEQFF
NA	TRBV20-1	NA	TRBJ2-7	TGCAGTCCATGGGAGGACGAGCAGTACTTC	CSPWEDEQYF
NA	TRBV7-9	NA	TRBJ2-1	TGTGCCAGCAGCTTCACCCAGGGGAACTACAATGAGCAGTTCTTC	CASSFTQGNYNEQFF
TRBD2	TRBV18	NA	TRBJ2-3	TGTGCCAGCTCACAAGCAGGGACTAGCGTCATAAATACGCAGTATTTT	CASSQAGTSVINTQYF
NA	TRBV6-4	few	TRBJ2-1	TGTGCCAGCAGTGACTCCAGGCTAGGCGACAGGAATGAGCAGTTCTTC	CASSDSRLGDRNEQFF
NA	TRBV7-8	NA	TRBJ2-1	TGTGCCAGCAGCAAGGGAGGTGGCCGCCTTCTGAATGAGCAGTTCTTC	CASSKGGGRLLNEQFF
NA	TRBV11-1	NA	TRBJ2-2	TGTGCCAGCAGCTTAAGCTTAGGGCAGACGAACACCGGGGAGCTGTTTTTT	CASSLSLGQTNTGELFF
NA	TRBV10-2	NA	TRBJ2-7	TGCGCCAGCAGTGAACGACCGATCAATCTACGAGAGCAGTACTTC	CASSERPINLREQYF
TRBD1	TRBV29-1	NA	TRBJ2-7	TGCAGCGTTGAGGGAACGGGACAGCTGAGACGTGGCGAGCAGTACTTC	CSVEGTGQLRRGEQYF
TRBD2	TRBV4-2	NA	TRBJ2-7	TGTGCCAGCAGCCCTAAGCGGGAGGGGCTCAGGTACTTC	CASSPKREGLRYF
TRBD2	TRBV27	once	TRBJ2-7	TGTGCCAGCAGTTTAGGACTAGCGGACTACGAGCAGTACTTC	CASSLGLADYEQYF